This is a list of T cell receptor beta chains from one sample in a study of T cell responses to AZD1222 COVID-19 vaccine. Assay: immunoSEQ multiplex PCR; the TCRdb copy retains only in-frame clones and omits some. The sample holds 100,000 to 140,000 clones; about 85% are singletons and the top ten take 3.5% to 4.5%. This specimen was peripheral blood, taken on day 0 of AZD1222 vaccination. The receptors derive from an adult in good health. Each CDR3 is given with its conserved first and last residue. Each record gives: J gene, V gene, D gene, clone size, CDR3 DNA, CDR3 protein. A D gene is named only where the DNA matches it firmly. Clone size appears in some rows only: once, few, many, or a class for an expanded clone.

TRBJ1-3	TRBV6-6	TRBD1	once	TGTGCCAGCAGTCAACAGACAGGGTCAGGGTCTGGAAACACCATATATTTT	CASSQQTGSGSGNTIYF
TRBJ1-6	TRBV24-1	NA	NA	TGTGCCACCAGTGATTTGCAAGGGGGGCAGGGCTCGAGTTCACCCCTCCACTTT	CATSDLQGGQGSSSPLHF
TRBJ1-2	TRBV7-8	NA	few	TGTGCCAGCAGCTTAGGGACAGTGAATGGCTACACCTTC	CASSLGTVNGYTF
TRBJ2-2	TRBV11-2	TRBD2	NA	TGTGCCAGCAGCCCGCGGGTAGCGGGAGACTTCGGGGAGCTGTTTTTT	CASSPRVAGDFGELFF
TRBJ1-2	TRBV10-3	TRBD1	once	TGTGCCATCAGTGACTGGACAGGGACCCATGGTGGCTACACCTTC	CAISDWTGTHGGYTF
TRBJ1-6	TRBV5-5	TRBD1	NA	TGTGCCAGCAGCATAGACAGGGCCCTAAATTCACCCCTCCACTTT	CASSIDRALNSPLHF
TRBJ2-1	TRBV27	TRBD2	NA	TGTGCCAGCAGTTTGTGGAGGGGCGGGGGGAGCAATGAGCAGTTCTTC	CASSLWRGGGSNEQFF
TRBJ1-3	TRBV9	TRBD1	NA	TGTGCCAGCACCTGGGGGACAGGAGGAAACACCATATATTTT	CASTWGTGGNTIYF
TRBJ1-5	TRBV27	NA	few	TGTGCCAGCAGTTTATATGATAGCAATCAGCCCCAGCATTTT	CASSLYDSNQPQHF
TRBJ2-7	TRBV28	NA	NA	TGTGCCAGCAGTTTAAATGTCCTCGGGATTATCTCCTACGAGCAGTACTTC	CASSLNVLGIISYEQYF
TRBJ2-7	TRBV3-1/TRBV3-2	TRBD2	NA	TGTGCCAGCAGCCAAGGCGGGGGGGCTCGGACCTACGAGCAGTACTTC	CASSQGGGARTYEQYF
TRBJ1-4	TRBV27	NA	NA	TGTGCCAGCAGTCGCGACTGGGGGGAAAAACTGTTTTTT	CASSRDWGEKLFF
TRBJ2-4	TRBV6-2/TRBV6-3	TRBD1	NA	TGTGCCAGCAGTCGCCGGGACAGGGTAGCCAAAAACATTCAGTACTTC	CASSRRDRVAKNIQYF
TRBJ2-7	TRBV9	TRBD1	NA	TGTGCCAGCAGCGCCCCGGGACAGAGCTCCTACGAGCAGTACTTC	CASSAPGQSSYEQYF
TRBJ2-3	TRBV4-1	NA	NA	TGCGCCAGCAGCCAAGTCGGCAGGGGAGGAGATACGCAGTATTTT	CASSQVGRGGDTQYF
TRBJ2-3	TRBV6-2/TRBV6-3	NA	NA	TGTGCCAGCAGTTACGACAGAGTCACAGATACGCAGTATTTT	CASSYDRVTDTQYF
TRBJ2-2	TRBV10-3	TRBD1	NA	TGTGCCATCACCGACAGGGCGGGCGGGGAGCTGTTTTTT	CAITDRAGGELFF
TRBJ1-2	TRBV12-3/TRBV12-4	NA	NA	TGTGCCAGCAGCCCTCGATCGGGGCTCACCTTC	CASSPRSGLTF
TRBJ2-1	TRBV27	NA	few	TGTGCCAGCAGTTTAAGGCTTACTTCAAATGAGCAGTTCTTC	CASSLRLTSNEQFF
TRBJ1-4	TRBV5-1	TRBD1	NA	TGCGCCAGCAGCCCCGGGACAGGGGGAGAAAAACTGTTTTTT	CASSPGTGGEKLFF
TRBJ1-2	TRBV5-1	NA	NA	TGCGCCAGCAGCTTGGAGGATGGCTATGGCTACACCTTC	CASSLEDGYGYTF
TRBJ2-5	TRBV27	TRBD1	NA	TGTGCCAGCAGATCGGGACAGGGTGAACAAGAGACCCAGTACTTC	CASRSGQGEQETQYF
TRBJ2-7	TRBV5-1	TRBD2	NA	TGCGCCAGCCGGACTAGCGGAAGTTACGAGCAGTACTTC	CASRTSGSYEQYF
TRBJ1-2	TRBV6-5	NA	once	TGTGCCAGCAGTTTCAGGGGCACCAATGGCTACACCTTC	CASSFRGTNGYTF
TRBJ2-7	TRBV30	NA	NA	TGTGCCTGGGAGGAAATGGCACAGACCTACGAGCAGTACTTC	CAWEEMAQTYEQYF
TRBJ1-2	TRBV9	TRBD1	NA	TGTGCCAGCAGCCCAAGGAGGGACAGCGGGGGCTACACCTTC	CASSPRRDSGGYTF
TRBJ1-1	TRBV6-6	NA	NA	TGTGCCAGCATCCTACAGGGTCGAAGTGGGAACACTGAAGCTTTCTTT	CASILQGRSGNTEAFF
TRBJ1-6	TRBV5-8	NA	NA	TGTGCCAGCAGCTTGTTGTCAGGGGTCGGGGGTTCACCCCTCCACTTT	CASSLLSGVGGSPLHF
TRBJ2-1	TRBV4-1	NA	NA	TGCGCCAGCAGCCAAGATTGGGCGAGCTCCTACAATGAGCAGTTCTTC	CASSQDWASSYNEQFF
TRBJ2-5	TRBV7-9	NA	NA	TGTGCCAGCAGCCCCAGGGTAGTCTACCAAGAGACCCAGTACTTC	CASSPRVVYQETQYF
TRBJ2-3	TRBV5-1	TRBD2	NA	TGCGCCAGCAGCTCCGGGACTAGCGGGGGTGGATGGGATACGCAGTATTTT	CASSSGTSGGGWDTQYF
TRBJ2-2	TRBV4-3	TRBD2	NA	TGCGCCAGCAGCCCACTAGCGGGGGGAGTGGCGGGGGAGCTGTTTTTT	CASSPLAGGVAGELFF
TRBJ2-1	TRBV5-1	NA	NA	TGCGCCAGCAGCTGGCTAGAAAATGAGCAGTTCTTC	CASSWLENEQFF
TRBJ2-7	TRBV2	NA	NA	TGTGCCAGCAGGACCGACTTATTGGTTGAGCAGTACTTC	CASRTDLLVEQYF
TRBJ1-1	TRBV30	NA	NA	TGTGCCTGGAGTGACAATGGGGCGACAGAAGCTTTCTTT	CAWSDNGATEAFF
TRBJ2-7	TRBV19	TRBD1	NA	TGTGCCAGTAGTACTTGGACAGGGGTAGGTCGGGAGCAGTACTTC	CASSTWTGVGREQYF
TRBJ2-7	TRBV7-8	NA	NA	TGTGCCAGCAGCGCCCGGGGCAGCTCCTACGAGCAGTACTTC	CASSARGSSYEQYF
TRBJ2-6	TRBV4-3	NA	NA	TGCGCCAGCAGCCAAGAGTGGATCTCTGGGGCCAACGTCCTGACTTTC	CASSQEWISGANVLTF
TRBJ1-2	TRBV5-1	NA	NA	TGCGCCAGCAGCTTGGAGCTGAATCCTAACTATGGCTACACCTTC	CASSLELNPNYGYTF
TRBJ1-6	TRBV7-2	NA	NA	TGTGCCAGCAGCTTACGGGCGTCGGGGGCTGGTTCACCCCTCCACTTT	CASSLRASGAGSPLHF
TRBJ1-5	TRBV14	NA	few	TGTGCCAGCAGCCAACAGTTTGATCAGCCCCAGCATTTT	CASSQQFDQPQHF
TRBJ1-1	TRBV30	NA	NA	TGTGCCTCTCACCGGGGGGGCACTGAAGCTTTCTTT	CASHRGGTEAFF
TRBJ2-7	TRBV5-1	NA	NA	TGCGCCAGCGCCTACTCCACAAATGCCAATTACGAGCAGTACTTC	CASAYSTNANYEQYF
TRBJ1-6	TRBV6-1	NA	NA	TGTGCCAGCAGTGAAGTCATCGGACCCGGTGGGTCACCCCTCCACTTT	CASSEVIGPGGSPLHF
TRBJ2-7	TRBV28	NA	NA	TGTGCCAGCAGTTTAGGTCGGGGGAACGAGCAGTACTTC	CASSLGRGNEQYF
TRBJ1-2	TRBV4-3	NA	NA	TGCGCCAGCAGCCTGAAGGGGGAGTATGGCTACACCTTC	CASSLKGEYGYTF
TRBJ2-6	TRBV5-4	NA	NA	TGTGCCAGCCATCGGAGCAGCTCTGGGGCCAACGTCCTGACTTTC	CASHRSSSGANVLTF
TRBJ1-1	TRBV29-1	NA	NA	TGCAGCGTTCCCAAGGATCTATTGAACACTGAAGCTTTCTTT	CSVPKDLLNTEAFF